The 31 T cell receptor beta chains below all came from one sample that was sequenced in a study of blood T cell repertoires in COVID-19 (TCRdb year 2020). Library preparation employed the immunoSEQ multiplex PCR assay. This immuneACCESS table, as held by TCRdb, lists in-frame sequences with V and J called but not all clones. Of the missing ones, under half trace to an unresolved V gene in checked studies; the others have no known cause. The sample table contains tens of thousands of clones; only one count was recorded for around 89% of them. Of the sample, around 4.6% is held by the ten largest clones. The specimen was peripheral blood. Source of these receptors: a human donor in a cohort sampled during active COVID-19.

J is TRBJ2-3 and V is TRBV6-2 or TRBV6-3, with TRBD1 matching over 7 bases. The J segment lost 0 bases and the V segment lost 5 bases, leaving 5 bases of the junction unmatched. There are 15 residues in the CDR3. Germline V gene lookup returns CDR1 MNHEY and CDR2 SVGEGT. The CDR3 coding sequence is TGTGCCAGCAGTACCCGACAGGGTAGCACAGATACGCAGTATTTT. Translating gives CASSTRQGSTDTQYF.

The gene calls are TRBV30 and TRBJ2-3; no clear D gene. CDR1 and CDR2 (germline): GTSNPN, SVGIG (reference sequence). Trimming shortened V by 7 bases and J by 3 bases, and 8 bases separated the two germline ends. This CDR3 contains 11 residues. For the CDR3, the DNA is TGTGCCTCTCAGGCAACAGATACGCAGTATTTT. This translates into CASQATDTQYF.

The chain carries TRBV13 and TRBJ2-1; the match to TRBD2 covers 12 bases. Germline CDR1 and CDR2: PRHDT and FYEKMQ (reference sequence). This CDR3 comprises 15 residues. V dropped 3 bases and J dropped 7; count of bases not matched to a gene: 4. CDR3 amino acids: CASSLGLAGGNEQFF. The CDR3 DNA reads as TGTGCCAGCAGCTTGGGACTAGCGGGTGGGAATGAGCAGTTCTTC.

The chain joins TRBV4-1 to TRBJ2-1, with 8 bases that match TRBD2. In germline, CDR1 is MGHRA, CDR2 YSYEKL. The CDR3 has 17 residues. The V segment lost 0 bases and the J segment 6 bases; nucleotides outside the gene matches: 10. CDR3 sequence (DNA): TGCGCCAGCAGCCAAGATGACTCCCCCGGGAGGGGCAATGAGCAGTTCTTC. Residues: CASSQDDSPGRGNEQFF.

The gene calls are TRBV7-3 and TRBJ2-1, with 7 bases aligning to TRBD2. This CDR3 has 17 residues. With V trimmed by 5 bases and J by 6 bases, 16 bases remained unmatched. Germline CDR1 is SGHTA and CDR2 is FQGTGA. The CDR3 here is CASSRRTRSWEGNEQFF. The DNA for the CDR3 is TGTGCCAGCAGCCGCCGGACTAGAAGTTGGGAGGGCAATGAGCAGTTCTTC. Complete variable domain (other parts from reference TRBV7-3 and TRBJ2-1): GAGVSQTPSNKVTEKGKYVELRCDPISGHTALYWYRQSLGQGPEFLIYFQGTGAADDSGLPNDRFFAVRPEGSVSTLKIQRTERGDSAVYLCASSRRTRSWEGNEQFFGPGTRLTVL.

This clone was seen only once. The rearrangement joins TRBV7-8 to TRBJ2-7; possible D gene TRBD1, 5 bases. The V gene's germline CDR1 is SGHVS and CDR2 FQNEAQ. The CDR3 length is 13 residues. V was cut by 1 base and J by 3 bases, with 7 bases left in between. The CDR3 DNA reads TGTGCCAGCAGCTTAGTAGACAGCTACGAGCAGTACTTC. Translated, it gives CASSLVDSYEQYF.

The chain has TRBV11-3 and TRBJ2-1; possibly TRBD2 for D (6 bases). The CDR3 is made up of 15 amino acids. Germline CDR1 reads SGHNT; CDR2 reads YENEEA. V lost 1 base and J lost 2, with 9 bases in between. CDR3 DNA sequence: TGTGCCAGCAGCTTAGTCGGAGGGGCCTACAATGAGCAGTTCTTC. Its protein is CASSLVGGAYNEQFF.

This chain connects TRBV28 to TRBJ2-3, with no clear D. CDR3 length equals 13 residues. V lost 2 bases and J lost 4, with 7 bases in between. Germline lookup yields CDR1 MDHEN and CDR2 SYDVKM. For the CDR3, the DNA is TGTGCCAGCAGTTTACGGTCCGCAGATACGCAGTATTTT. Translation gives CASSLRSADTQYF.

The J gene is TRBJ2-3, the V gene TRBV7-9; D perhaps matches TRBD2 (6 bases). V lost 0 bases, J lost 3 bases, and 16 bases lay in between. In germline, CDR1 is SEHNR, CDR2 FQNEAQ (reference sequence). The CDR3 is 17 residues long. CDR3 residues: CASSLAFGGIVTDTQYF. The CDR3, as DNA: TGTGCCAGCAGCTTAGCTTTCGGGGGAATTGTTACAGATACGCAGTATTTT.

The chain joins TRBV24-1 to TRBJ2-1; weak D call: TRBD2 (5 bases). This CDR3 has 17 amino acids. Trimming pared 0 bases from V and 6 bases from J, leaving 17 bases between. The germline gives CDR1 KGHDR, CDR2 SFDVKD. As DNA, the CDR3 is TGTGCCACCAGTGATTTGCAGCAAGACTACCGGGGCAATGAGCAGTTCTTC. It yields the protein CATSDLQQDYRGNEQFF.

The count of this clone is one. The chain couples TRBV6-5 to TRBJ2-7, with a tentative D call TRBD1 (6 bases). The germline CDR1 and CDR2 sequences are MNHEY and SVGAGI. This CDR3 has 15 amino acids. Deletions cut 4 bases from V and 2 bases from J, with 15 bases between. The CDR3 loop is CASSSGPDRTYEQYF. In nucleotides, the CDR3 is TGTGCCAGCAGTTCGGGGCCTGACAGGACCTACGAGCAGTACTTC.

The J gene is TRBJ2-1, the V gene TRBV7-3, with TRBD2 matching over 8 bases. After removal of 4 bases from V and 6 bases from J, the junction contained 2 bases not matched to a gene. The CDR3 is 13 amino acids. From germline, CDR1 is SGHTA and CDR2 FQGTGA. The CDR3 reads CASSSGGANEQFF. For the CDR3, the DNA is TGTGCCAGCAGCTCGGGAGGGGCCAATGAGCAGTTCTTC.

The rearrangement uses TRBV6-8 and TRBJ2-1, with D possibly being TRBD2 (6 bases). The CDR3 has 19 residues. Germline CDR1 is MNHGY and CDR2 is SAAAGT. The germline V and J ends were trimmed by 4 bases and 0 bases, with 22 bases remaining between them. The CDR3, as DNA: TGTGCCAGCAGTTTATCTAGGGCGATTTTGGGGGGCTCCTACAATGAGCAGTTCTTC. This sequence encodes CASSLSRAILGGSYNEQFF.

The chain employs TRBV28 and TRBJ2-7; 11 bases fit TRBD2. V was pared by 5 bases and J by 3 bases, with 3 bases of the junction left unmatched. This CDR3 region has 14 residues. Germline CDR1 and CDR2: MDHEN and SYDVKM. CDR3 sequence: CASSPTSGGYEQYF. The CDR3 region has the DNA TGTGCCAGCAGTCCAACTAGCGGGGGCTACGAGCAGTACTTC.

The rearrangement uses TRBV19 and TRBJ2-1; TRBD2 aligns across 8 bases. CDR1 is LNHDA and CDR2 is SQIVND in the germline V gene (reference sequence). V gave up 9 bases and J gave up 10 bases; unmatched junction bases: 17. The CDR3 has 15 residues. The CDR3 protein is CASRQGSGGLGEQFF. CDR3 DNA: TGTGCCAGCCGGCAGGGGAGCGGGGGCTTGGGAGAGCAGTTCTTC.

This clone was detected once. The chain couples TRBV30 to TRBJ2-7, with D unresolved. This CDR3 comprises 12 residues. Trimming took 3 bases from V and 0 from J, leaving 6 bases between them. Germline-derived CDR1 and CDR2 are GTSNPN and SVGIG (reference sequence). As DNA, the CDR3 is TGTGCCTGGAGCCCGGGCTCCTACGAGCAGTACTTC. Protein: CAWSPGSYEQYF.

The chain is built from TRBV4-1 and TRBJ2-3; D possibly corresponds to TRBD2 (5 bases). The CDR3 runs 15 residues. V was trimmed by 1 base and J by 3 bases, leaving 11 bases between them. The V gene's germline CDR1 is MGHRA and CDR2 YSYEKL. Here the CDR3 reads CASSQVGGRTDTQYF. The CDR3 region has the DNA TGCGCCAGCAGCCAAGTTGGAGGTCGGACAGATACGCAGTATTTT.

This clone was counted only a few times. The V gene is TRBV6-6, the J gene TRBJ1-5; D may be TRBD1 (5 bases). Per the germline V gene, CDR1 is MNHNY and CDR2 is SVGAGI (reference sequence). This CDR3 is 15 amino acids long. V lost 0 bases and J 7 bases, leaving 13 bases between the germline ends. Here the CDR3 DNA reads TGTGCCAGCAGTTACTCGTTTCAGGGAACCCAGCCCCAGCATTTT. Its translation is CASSYSFQGTQPQHF.

CDR3 in amino acids: CATQSRDSYEQYF. The CDR3 nucleotides are TGTGCCACTCAGAGCCGGGACAGTTACGAGCAGTACTTC. The rearrangement joins TRBV24-1 to TRBJ2-7, with TRBD1 matching 7 bases. CDR1 KGHDR and CDR2 SFDVKD come from the germline V gene. The V gene end was trimmed by 10 bases and the J gene end by 4 bases; junction bases not matched to a gene: 9. This CDR3 has 13 amino acids.

This clone was seen a few times. The chain recombines TRBV7-9 with TRBJ1-2; no definite D call. Germline CDR1 is SEHNR and CDR2 is FQNEAQ (reference sequence). V was trimmed by 5 bases and J by 6 bases, leaving 10 bases between them. CDR3 length equals 12 residues. In DNA form, the CDR3 reads TGTGCCAGCAGCGGTGTAGCGGATGGCTACACCTTC. It yields the protein CASSGVADGYTF.

The chain carries TRBV19 and TRBJ2-1; maybe TRBD1 (5 bases). The CDR3 has 18 residues. In germline, CDR1 is LNHDA, CDR2 SQIVND (reference sequence). V gave up 5 bases and J gave up 0 bases, with 20 bases separating them. DNA for the CDR3: TGTGCCAGTAGTTTCCAAGATCCATACAGGAGCTCCTACAATGAGCAGTTCTTC. It translates to CASSFQDPYRSSYNEQFF.

The V and J genes are TRBV28 and TRBJ2-3, with 14 nucleotides matching TRBD2. Germline V gene data show CDR1 as MDHEN and CDR2 as SYDVKM. This CDR3 spans 15 amino acids. Trimming at V came to 5 bases and at J to 6 bases, leaving 4 bases not matched to a gene. The DNA for the CDR3 is TGTGCCAGCAGTGGGGGACTAGCGGGAGATGATACGCAGTATTTT. Residues: CASSGGLAGDDTQYF.

The chain carries TRBV5-6 and TRBJ1-5, with 8 nucleotides matching TRBD1. This CDR3 has 14 amino acids. Unmatched junction bases numbered 2, after V lost 0 bases and J lost 6 bases. Germline CDR1 and CDR2: SGHDT and YYEEEE. The CDR3 reads CASSLGTGFQPQHF. CDR3 coding DNA: TGTGCCAGCAGCTTGGGGACAGGGTTTCAGCCCCAGCATTTT. The full variable domain, completed using reference TRBV5-6 and TRBJ1-5, is DAGVTQSPTHLIKTRGQQVTLRCSPKSGHDTVSWYQQALGQGPQFIFQYYEEEERQRGNFPDRFSGHQFPNYSSELNVNALLLGDSALYLCASSLGTGFQPQHFGDGTRLSIL.

This clone appeared a single time. This chain joins TRBV11-3 and TRBJ1-1, with 8 bases fitting TRBD1. Germline CDR1 is SGHNT and CDR2 is YENEEA. V lost 3 bases and J lost 5; bases outside the gene matches: 5. The length of the CDR3 is 14 residues. The CDR3 DNA is TGTGCCAGCAGCTTCCAGGGGGCAGGGACTGAAGCTTTCTTT. Its translation is CASSFQGAGTEAFF.

The chain couples TRBV7-9 to TRBJ1-2, with 7 bases aligning to TRBD1. Germline CDR1 SEHNR, CDR2 FQNEAQ (reference sequence). Losses at the gene ends were 0 bases for V and 4 bases for J; bases not matched to a gene: 11. CDR3 length: 17 amino acids. The CDR3 nucleotides read TGTGCCAGCAGCTTAGCTGACTTAACAGGGGAGCCCTATGGCTACACCTTC. It encodes CASSLADLTGEPYGYTF.

V is TRBV9 and J is TRBJ2-1, with a possible D match to TRBD1 (5 bases). CDR1 is SGDLS and CDR2 is YYNGEE in the germline V gene. The CDR3 runs 15 residues. V gave up 4 bases and J gave up 4 bases, with 15 bases separating them. This chain's CDR3 is CASSPPLGAYNEQFF. CDR3 coding DNA: TGTGCCAGCAGCCCCCCTCTAGGGGCATACAATGAGCAGTTCTTC.

The V gene is TRBV5-1, the J gene TRBJ1-2, with D tentatively TRBD1 (6 bases). CDR3 length: 14 residues. CDR1 and CDR2 from the germline V gene are SGHRS and YFSETQ. V was pared by 3 bases and J by 8 bases, with 17 bases between. The CDR3 coding sequence is TGCGCCAGCAGCTCAGGGGTTATGAAAAACGGCTACACCTTC. This sequence encodes CASSSGVMKNGYTF.

This clone occurred once. V gene TRBV30 combines with J gene TRBJ1-1; possibly TRBD1 for D (5 bases). The CDR3 extends over 14 amino acids. The V end was cut by 1 base, the J end by 6 bases, with 15 bases between. Per the germline V gene, CDR1 is GTSNPN and CDR2 is SVGIG (reference sequence). CDR3 sequence reads: CAWSEEGTFSEAFF. For the CDR3, the DNA is TGTGCCTGGAGTGAGGAGGGGACCTTTTCTGAAGCTTTCTTT.

This chain links TRBV10-3 with TRBJ1-2; 10 bases are shared with TRBD1. The CDR3 spans 15 residues. V dropped 0 bases and J dropped 7; count of bases not matched to a gene: 5. The germline CDR1 and CDR2 sequences are ENHRY and SYGVKD. In DNA, the CDR3 is TGTGCCATCAGTGAGTCGCGGGACAGGGGAGTTGGCTACACCTTC. Amino acid sequence: CAISESRDRGVGYTF.

The rearrangement joins TRBV7-8 to TRBJ2-7, with D possibly matching TRBD2 (5 bases). V gave up 2 bases and J gave up 0 bases, with 11 bases separating them. CDR1 is SGHVS, CDR2 FQNEAQ, per germline. The CDR3 totals 15 residues. The CDR3 loop is CASSLTRASSYEQYF. In nucleotides, the CDR3 is TGTGCCAGCAGCTTAACTAGGGCCTCCTCCTACGAGCAGTACTTC.

The chain uses TRBV7-8 and TRBJ1-5; TRBD1 agrees at 9 bases. Germline V gene sequence: CDR1 SGHVS, CDR2 FQNEAQ. Trimming removed 2 bases from V and 0 bases from J; junction bases left unmatched: 11. The CDR3 runs to 19 residues. In DNA, the CDR3 is TGTGCCAGCAGCTTACGCTTAAGGGACAGGGTAGGTAGCAATCAGCCCCAGCATTTT. Protein product: CASSLRLRDRVGSNQPQHF.